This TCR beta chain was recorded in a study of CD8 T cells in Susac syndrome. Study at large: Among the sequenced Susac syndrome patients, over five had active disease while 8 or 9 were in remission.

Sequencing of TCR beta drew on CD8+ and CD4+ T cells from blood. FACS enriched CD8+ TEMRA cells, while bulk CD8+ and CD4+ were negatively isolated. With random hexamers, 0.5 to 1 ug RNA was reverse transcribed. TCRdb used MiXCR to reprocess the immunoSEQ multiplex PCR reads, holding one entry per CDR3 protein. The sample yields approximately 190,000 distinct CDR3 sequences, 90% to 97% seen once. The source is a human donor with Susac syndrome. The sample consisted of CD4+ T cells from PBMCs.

The CDR3 coding sequence is TGCAGTGCCGGAGGCCCAGCGGGGCCCACAGATACGCAGTATTTT. Residues: CSAGGPAGPTDTQYF. The chain uses TRBV20-1 and TRBJ2-3, with TRBD2 matching over 7 bases. CDR1 is DFQATT, CDR2 SNEGSKA, per germline (reference sequence). V dropped 6 bases and J dropped 2; count of bases not matched to a gene: 11. The CDR3 spans 15 residues.